The 5 T cell receptor beta chains reported below all come from one sample, sequenced in a study of OX40 agonist ivuxolimab in advanced cancers. The method was immunoSEQ multiplex PCR; TCRdb's version includes in-frame clones alone and lacks a portion of them. The sample includes 65,000 or so clones, 84% of them seen just once. Sequencing used CD4+ or CD8+ T cells sorted from blood, obtained in a trial of the OX40 agonist ivuxolimab. All receptors derive from an adult with an advanced solid tumor such as melanoma, head and neck, liver or kidney cancer.

The rearrangement joins TRBV7-6 to TRBJ2-2; D not resolved. Germline CDR1 SGHVS, CDR2 FNYEAQ. The CDR3 spans 15 residues. The ends were cut back, 5 bases at V and 5 bases at J, with 15 bases in the middle. CDR3 bases: TGTGCCAGCAGCCCAGATTTACTTGTTACCGGGGAGCTGTTTTTT. It yields the protein CASSPDLLVTGELFF.

The rearrangement links TRBV6-5 to TRBJ2-2; D not certain. This CDR3 is built from 12 residues. Germline V gene sequence: CDR1 MNHEY, CDR2 SVGAGI. The V gene lost 3 bases and the J gene lost 6 bases, with 5 bases spanning the gap. The CDR3: CASSYRAGELFF. The DNA for the CDR3 is TGTGCCAGCAGTTATAGGGCCGGGGAGCTGTTTTTT.

The chain links TRBV11-3 to TRBJ2-3; unclear D gene. Germline CDR1 and CDR2: SGHNT and YENEEA. The CDR3 has 12 residues. Trimming pared 8 bases from V and 1 base from J, leaving 7 bases between. The CDR3 sequence is CASSPGTDTQYF. CDR3 coding DNA: TGTGCCAGCTCACCGGGCACAGATACGCAGTATTTT.

The gene calls are TRBV19 and TRBJ2-2, with no clear D. Germline loops: CDR1 LNHDA, CDR2 SQIVND (reference sequence). Trimming left V 5 bases short and J 7 bases short, with 5 bases between. The CDR3 is 11 amino acids. The CDR3 reads CASSLDGELFF. In nucleotides, the CDR3 is TGTGCCAGTAGTTTGGACGGGGAGCTGTTTTTT. The whole variable domain, remainder taken from reference TRBV19 and TRBJ2-2, is DGGITQSPKYLFRKEGQNVTLSCEQNLNHDAMYWYRQDPGQGLRLIYYSQIVNDFQKGDIAEGYSVSREKKESFPLTVTSAQKNPTAFYLCASSLDGELFFGEGSRLTVL.

The rearrangement links TRBV6-5 to TRBJ2-6, with TRBD2 identical over 7 bases. Trimming cost V 6 bases and J 4 bases; bases outside gene matches: 6. Germline V CDR1 and CDR2: MNHEY, SVGAGI. The CDR3 spans 15 residues. The CDR3 coding sequence is TGTGCCAGCAGAACCGGGGGGTCCGGGGCCAACGTCCTGACTTTC. Protein sequence: CASRTGGSGANVLTF.